Below are 18 T cell receptor beta chains sequenced from a single sample in a study of shared T cell receptors in the human thymus. The repertoire was sequenced with immunoSEQ multiplex PCR; TCRdb's copy has only in-frame clones and lacks some. This table has 600,000 or so clones, 80% to 90% appearing once. The same data also went into a second study, on human thymus T cells.

What was sequenced was thymocytes. Receptors originate from a boy under two years old with a congenital heart defect.

This chain joins TRBV7-8 and TRBJ1-1; D uncertain. Germline V gene data show CDR1 as SGHVS and CDR2 as FQNEAQ. The CDR3 is 12 residues long. Trimming shortened V by 1 base and J by 5 bases, and 5 bases separated the two germline ends. CDR3 nucleotides: TGTGCCAGCAGCTTAGGGAGGACTGAAGCTTTCTTT. This sequence encodes CASSLGRTEAFF.

The chain recombines TRBV11-2 with TRBJ2-1; a possible D gene is TRBD1 (5 bases). V was cut by 1 base and J by 2 bases, with 12 bases left in between. The germline CDR1 and CDR2 sequences are SGHAT and FQNNGV. This CDR3 spans 16 amino acids. This CDR3 is CASSLAATGPYNEQFF. The CDR3 DNA reads TGTGCCAGCAGCTTAGCGGCTACAGGTCCCTACAATGAGCAGTTCTTC.

This chain joins TRBV11-2 and TRBJ2-4, with 9 bases matching TRBD1. The CDR3 consists of 17 residues. V was clipped by 5 bases and J by 2 bases; unmatched bases: 10. Germline CDR1 reads SGHAT; CDR2 reads FQNNGV. CDR3 DNA sequence: TGTGCCAGCAGCCTCGGTCGGGGACAGGGAACCAAAAACATTCAGTACTTC. Protein sequence: CASSLGRGQGTKNIQYF.

This chain links TRBV15 with TRBJ1-6, with D possibly matching TRBD1 (5 bases). This CDR3 is 21 amino acids long. Germline lookup yields CDR1 LNHNV and CDR2 YYDKDF (reference sequence). Deletions cut 0 bases from V and 6 bases from J, with 27 bases between. The CDR3 is CATSRDHMGREAGGSNSPLHF. In DNA form, the CDR3 reads TGTGCCACCAGCAGAGATCACATGGGCAGGGAAGCCGGTGGAAGTAATTCACCCCTCCACTTT.

This clone was found a few times. V is TRBV28 and J is TRBJ2-1; 9 bases are a match to TRBD2. Germline V gene data show CDR1 as MDHEN and CDR2 as SYDVKM. CDR3 size: 14 residues. Unmatched junction bases numbered 9, after V lost 11 bases and J lost 4 bases. The CDR3 DNA is TGTGCCCGCGGGGGCGGGAGGGATTACAATGAGCAGTTCTTC. Protein: CARGGGRDYNEQFF.

The rearrangement links TRBV14 to TRBJ2-5; 10 bases are shared with TRBD2. The CDR3 is made up of 22 amino acids. From germline, CDR1 is SGHDN and CDR2 FVKESK. Germline trimming cut 1 base from V and 5 bases from J; bases unmatched to any gene: 25. The CDR3 sequence is CASSQGDRQLGLAENEGETQYF. The CDR3 DNA follows: TGTGCCAGCAGCCAAGGGGACAGGCAACTAGGACTAGCGGAGAACGAGGGGGAGACCCAGTACTTC.

The gene calls are TRBV25-1 and TRBJ1-2; TRBD1 aligns across 9 bases. J lost 3 bases, V lost 3 bases, and 5 bases had no gene match. The V gene's germline CDR1 is MGHDK and CDR2 SYGVNS. The CDR3 is 15 amino acids. Written as DNA, the CDR3 is TGTGCCAGCAGTGAGGCCGGACAGGGGCACTATGGCTACACCTTC. It encodes CASSEAGQGHYGYTF.

The CDR3 DNA sequence: TGTGCCAGCAGTTACAATTGGGGGGTAGGGGAGCAGTACTTC. Translating gives CASSYNWGVGEQYF. V is TRBV6-5 and J is TRBJ2-7, with D tentatively TRBD2 (6 bases). Germline assignment: CDR1 MNHEY and CDR2 SVGAGI. The CDR3 covers 14 residues. V lost 2 bases and J 7 bases, leaving 15 bases between the germline ends.

The CDR3 DNA is TGTGCCAGTAGTATCAGGGGGGAGACCTACGAGCAGTACTTC. Amino acids: CASSIRGETYEQYF. The V call is TRBV19, the J call TRBJ2-7, with D possibly TRBD1 on 7 matching bases. The CDR3 is made up of 14 amino acids. Germline V gives CDR1 LNHDA, CDR2 SQIVND (reference sequence). The V gene lost 3 bases and the J gene lost 2 bases, with 11 bases spanning the gap.

The chain recombines TRBV28 with TRBJ2-7, with 11 bases matching TRBD2. The CDR3 is 16 residues long. V shed 7 bases and J 2 bases; nucleotides not matched to a gene: 10. Germline CDR1 is MDHEN and CDR2 is SYDVKM. The CDR3 DNA reads as TGTGCCAGCATCTATGGAGGTAGCGGGGGGGCCTACGAGCAGTACTTC. This codes for CASIYGGSGGAYEQYF.

The chain links TRBV5-6 to TRBJ2-7; 7 positions match TRBD1. The CDR3 is 14 amino acids. J lost 2 bases, V lost 6 bases, and 8 bases had no gene match. CDR1 SGHDT and CDR2 YYEEEE come from the germline V gene. The CDR3 coding sequence is TGTGCCAGCACAAACCGGGACAGAGCCTACGAGCAGTACTTC. This codes for CASTNRDRAYEQYF.

V usage is TRBV5-1 and J usage is TRBJ1-3; a weak D match, TRBD1 (6 bases). Per germline, CDR1 SGHRS and CDR2 YFSETQ. The V end lost 2 bases, the J end lost 3 bases, and 15 bases lay between the germline ends. There are 16 residues in the CDR3. The CDR3 here is CASSFGLPGVGNTIYF. The CDR3 region has the DNA TGCGCCAGCAGCTTTGGGTTGCCAGGGGTTGGAAACACCATATATTTT.

The chain uses TRBV19 and TRBJ2-7, with TRBD1 as a possible D gene (5 bases). Trimming took 4 bases from V and 1 from J, leaving 17 bases between them. The CDR3 runs to 16 residues. CDR1 is LNHDA, CDR2 SQIVND, per germline (reference sequence). The CDR3: CASSRVDSLGSYEQYF. The CDR3 nucleotides are TGTGCCAGTAGTAGGGTAGACAGCCTCGGATCCTACGAGCAGTACTTC.

This chain connects TRBV29-1 to TRBJ1-1; possible D gene TRBD1, 6 bases. The V gene's germline CDR1 is SQVTM and CDR2 ANQGSEA. There are 14 residues in the CDR3. The DNA for the CDR3 is TGCAGTACCTGGTGGGGGCAAGGGGACACTGAAGCTTTCTTT. It is translated as CSTWWGQGDTEAFF. Using reference TRBV29-1 and TRBJ1-1 for the parts outside the CDR3, the full variable domain is SAVISQKPSRDICQRGTSLTIQCQVDSQVTMMFWYRQQPGQSLTLIATANQGSEATYESGFVIDKFPISRPNLTFSTLTVSNMSPEDSSIYLCSTWWGQGDTEAFFGQGTRLTVV.

The CDR3 DNA sequence: TGCGCCAGCAGCTTTTTTCACTCTGGGACTAGCGTGGAGACCCAGTACTTC. This gives the protein CASSFFHSGTSVETQYF. The chain recombines TRBV5-1 with TRBJ2-5; 10 bases match TRBD2. The length of the CDR3 is 17 residues. CDR1 SGHRS and CDR2 YFSETQ come from the germline V gene. The V segment lost 2 bases and the J segment 5 bases; nucleotides outside the gene matches: 12.

The J gene is TRBJ2-5, the V gene TRBV18, with TRBD1 matching over 10 bases. CDR3 size: 15 residues. V trimming: 3 bases; J trimming: 8 bases; junction bases outside the gene matches: 9. Germline CDR1 is KGHSH and CDR2 is LQKENI. This CDR3 reads CASSPRTGGLITQYF. CDR3 sequence (DNA): TGTGCCAGCTCACCCAGGACAGGGGGGTTGATTACCCAGTACTTC.

CDR3 in amino acids: CASGPNQPQHF. In nucleotides, the CDR3 is TGTGCTAGTGGTCCAAATCAGCCCCAGCATTTT. This sequence joins TRBV12-5 and TRBJ1-5; D unclear. The ends were cut back, 5 bases at V and 4 bases at J, with 3 bases in the middle. CDR3 length: 11 residues. The V gene's germline CDR1 is LGHNT and CDR2 FRNRAP.

The chain couples TRBV6-1 to TRBJ2-2; weak D call: TRBD1 (6 bases). CDR1 is MNHNS, CDR2 SASEGT, per germline. CDR3 length equals 13 residues. V gave up 7 bases and J gave up 4 bases, with 10 bases separating them. CDR3 DNA: TGTGCCAGCATCCGCAGGGGCACCGGGGAGCTGTTTTTT. Translation gives CASIRRGTGELFF.